This T cell receptor beta chain derives from a study of cytomegalovirus exposure and HLA in healthy donors. Notes on the study in general: Later analysis reportedly placed an Asian-associated ancestry cluster below the roughly 690-donor mean in N-insertions. In a later analysis, V- and J-gene trimming of beta chains associated with a DCLRE1C missense variant, replicated independently.

PCR involved 60 Vbeta and 13 Jbeta primers. The protocol was immunoSEQ multiplex PCR, while the TCRdb copy is restricted to in-frame clones and leaves out a portion. This table holds 80,000 or so clones. J lost 4 bases, V lost 10 bases, and 15 bases had no gene match. The CDR3 has 16 amino acids. Germline CDR1 reads LNHDA; CDR2 reads SQIVND (reference sequence). Worth noting for this clone: Its antigen is not identified.

Healthy bone marrow donors made up the donors. The source material was PBMCs. The V call is TRBV19, the J call TRBJ2-5; TRBD2 matches at 10 bases. The clonotype was recovered from a woman aged 25-40 years in good health and CMV-seronegative. The CDR3 spells CATSPGLAGVGETQYF. In DNA, the CDR3 is TGTGCCACCTCACCTGGCCTAGCGGGAGTTGGAGAGACCCAGTACTTC.